The clone carrying this T cell receptor beta chain was observed a few times. The target antigen is unknown. The sample belongs to a study of cytomegalovirus exposure and HLA in healthy donors. Study-level results: Later analysis indicated greater clonal expansion among HLA-associated TCR beta chains than among equally common other chains. Later analysis associated a missense DCLRE1C variant with TCR beta V- and J-gene trimming. In a later analysis, parvovirus B19, influenza, CMV and Epstein-Barr virus appeared linked to several top co-occurrence clusters. Presence/absence analyses assumed roughly uniform sequencing depth across donors, which may not hold.

The PCR contained 60 Vbeta and 13 Jbeta primers. Some clones are missing from TCRdb's copy, which holds only in-frame ones; the method was immunoSEQ multiplex PCR. The sample carries 55,000 to 80,000 clones, around 64% recorded once. The CDR3 spans 14 residues. The ends were cut back, 0 bases at V and 9 bases at J, with 14 bases in the middle. The germline V gene encodes CDR1 SGHRS and CDR2 YFSETQ. The sample taken for sequencing was PBMCs. The J gene is TRBJ2-3, the V gene TRBV5-1; weak D call: TRBD1 (5 bases). This TCR was sampled from a man aged 40-49 years in good health and CMV-seropositive. The CDR3 is CASSLAQAPGTQYF. CDR3 bases: TGCGCCAGCAGCTTGGCGCAAGCTCCAGGGACGCAGTATTTT.